Shown below are 20 T cell receptor beta chains from a single sample sequenced in a study of T cells in Graves' hyperthyroidism and ophthalmopathy (dated by TCRdb to about 2019). Libraries were constructed by multiplex PCR. This sample was sequenced with an Illumina HiSeq 2000. Amplification of TCR beta CDR3 regions was carried out from RNA transcripts. The first round of RT-PCR for the TCR CDR3 was performed with the HTBI primer set and the Qiagen OneStep RT-PCR kit. Using fastp at Q25 and MiXCR, TCRdb reprocessed the public reads and kept productive beta chains. Each entry is one CDR3 protein sequence, shown with its most common DNA and genes. The sample table shows about 380,000 distinct CDR3 sequences, and around 20% are seen once. The ten largest make up roughly two fifths of the sample. Sequencing input: blood. The source is a man aged 18 to 30 with Graves' ophthalmopathy.

This clonotype was counted at least ten times. The V call is TRBV9, the J call TRBJ1-2; D unclear. CDR1 SGDLS and CDR2 YYNGEE come from the germline V gene. The CDR3 contains 15 residues. The V and J ends lost 0 bases and 3 bases respectively, with 12 bases between them. DNA for the CDR3: TGTGCCAGCAGCGTAGGGAGAGGATGGGACTATGGCTACACCTTC. This codes for CASSVGRGWDYGYTF.

This clonotype was found many times. The gene calls are TRBV12-3 or TRBV12-4 and TRBJ1-1; 7 bases are shared with TRBD1. Trimming cost V 7 bases and J 4 bases; bases outside gene matches: 6. This CDR3 region has 13 residues. The chain's CDR3 is CASTRDRFTEAFF. The DNA of the CDR3 is TGTGCCAGCACCCGGGACAGATTCACTGAAGCTTTCTTT.

The chain combines TRBV9 with TRBJ2-3; D may match TRBD1 or TRBD2 (6 bases each). Trimming removed 6 bases from V and 0 bases from J, with 20 bases in between. The CDR3 loop spans 17 amino acids. Germline CDR1 reads SGDLS; CDR2 reads YYNGEE. The chain's CDR3 is CASTRGGGTGSTDTQYF. The CDR3 bases are TGTGCCAGCACCCGTGGAGGGGGGACTGGAAGCACAGATACGCAGTATTTT.

The V gene is TRBV24-1, the J gene TRBJ2-7; 9 bases agree with TRBD1. Losses at the gene ends were 4 bases for V and 1 base for J; bases not matched to a gene: 4. The CDR3 loop spans 15 amino acids. The germline gives CDR1 KGHDR, CDR2 SFDVKD. The CDR3 loop is CATSDSGTGSYEQYF. CDR3 in DNA: TGTGCCACCAGTGACAGCGGGACAGGGTCCTACGAGCAGTACTTC.

This clonotype occurred many times. This chain joins TRBV24-1 and TRBJ2-3; D not resolved. Trimming took off 4 bases at V and 4 bases at J, with 8 bases between the two ends. Germline V CDR1 and CDR2: KGHDR, SFDVKD. The CDR3 length is 13 residues. The CDR3 loop is CATSEGPADTQYF. DNA for the CDR3: TGTGCCACCAGTGAAGGACCGGCAGATACGCAGTATTTT.

This clonotype was seen at least ten times. The chain combines TRBV6-5 with TRBJ1-2; D might be TRBD1 (6 bases). Trimming left V 0 bases short and J 2 bases short, with 10 bases between. This CDR3 spans 15 amino acids. Germline V gene data show CDR1 as MNHEY and CDR2 as SVGAGI. The chain's CDR3 is CASSYSPGVNYGYTF. The CDR3 DNA is TGTGCCAGCAGTTACTCTCCAGGGGTCAACTATGGCTACACCTTC.

V is TRBV5-6 and J is TRBJ2-2; possibly TRBD1 for D (5 bases). With 7 bases removed from V and 0 bases from J, the gap between germline ends came to 13 bases. From germline, CDR1 is SGHDT and CDR2 YYEEEE. CDR3 length: 15 amino acids. The DNA for the CDR3 is TGTGCCAGCTCCCAGGGATCGGCGAACACCGGGGAGCTGTTTTTT. Its protein product is CASSQGSANTGELFF.

This clonotype appeared many times. The V and J genes are TRBV6-1 and TRBJ1-3; 7 positions match TRBD1. Per the germline V gene, CDR1 is MNHNS and CDR2 is SASEGT. V was clipped by 3 bases and J by 2 bases; unmatched bases: 4. The CDR3 covers 15 residues. Written as DNA, the CDR3 is TGTGCCAGCAGTGATTCACAGGGGACTGGAAACACCATATATTTT. Amino acids: CASSDSQGTGNTIYF.

This clonotype was counted at least ten times. This rearrangement joins TRBV27 to TRBJ1-1, with a tentative D call TRBD1 (6 bases). Germline loops: CDR1 MNHEY, CDR2 SMNVEV (reference sequence). The CDR3 is made up of 13 amino acids. V was trimmed by 6 bases and J by 5 bases, leaving 13 bases between them. The DNA of the CDR3 is TGTGCCAGCAGACAGGGTCGAGGGACTGAAGCTTTCTTT. Amino acid sequence: CASRQGRGTEAFF.

The rearrangement uses TRBV10-2 and TRBJ1-1, with 7 bases identical to TRBD1. Germline loops: CDR1 WSHSY, CDR2 SAAADI. Losses at the gene ends were 8 bases for V and 4 bases for J; bases not matched to a gene: 7. The CDR3 runs 13 residues. The CDR3 DNA sequence: TGCGCCAGCGCCGAGCAGGGGGGCACTGAAGCTTTCTTT. Residues: CASAEQGGTEAFF.

This clonotype was observed at least ten times. V is TRBV11-2 and J is TRBJ1-3; unclear D gene. The CDR3 loop spans 16 amino acids. Germline V gives CDR1 SGHAT, CDR2 FQNNGV. V was shortened by 5 bases and J by 4 bases, with 18 bases between the two germline ends. The CDR3 DNA reads as TGTGCCAGCAGCACGAATATCCCCGGCTCGGGAAACACCATATATTTT. It encodes CASSTNIPGSGNTIYF.

This clonotype was seen at least ten times. The chain has TRBV27 and TRBJ1-1; 9 nucleotides agree with TRBD1. The ends lost 6 bases at V and 2 bases at J; junction bases unmatched: 10. This CDR3 is built from 16 residues. Germline V gene data show CDR1 as MNHEY and CDR2 as SMNVEV (reference sequence). This CDR3 reads CASSLLKGQGNTEAFF. The CDR3 DNA follows: TGTGCCAGCAGCCTACTAAAGGGACAGGGTAACACTGAAGCTTTCTTT.

A few counts support this clonotype. The rearrangement links TRBV11-1 to TRBJ2-4; possible D gene TRBD1, 6 bases. Per the germline V gene, CDR1 is SGHAT and CDR2 is FQDESV (reference sequence). Trimming shortened V by 3 bases and J by 1 base, and 16 bases separated the two germline ends. This CDR3 region has 17 residues. The CDR3 here is CASSLGNQGPAKNIQYF. Written as DNA, the CDR3 is TGTGCCAGCAGCTTGGGAAATCAGGGGCCGGCCAAAAACATTCAGTACTTC.

The chain links TRBV5-1 to TRBJ2-2; D not certain. Between the trimmed V and J ends, which lost 3 bases and 8 bases, there was a span of 14 bases. Germline V lookup: CDR1 SGHRS, CDR2 YFSETQ. The CDR3 covers 14 residues. The CDR3 region has the DNA TGCGCCAGCAGCTCCGGGTCCGACTTAGGGGAGCTGTTTTTT. It translates to CASSSGSDLGELFF.

In this sample, this clonotype turned up many times. J is TRBJ1-1 and V is TRBV7-3; 10 positions match TRBD1. Germline V gene data show CDR1 as SGHTA and CDR2 as FQGTGA. Losses at the gene ends were 6 bases for V and 2 bases for J; bases not matched to a gene: 9. The CDR3 totals 16 residues. The CDR3 reads CASRQTGGTVNTEAFF. For the CDR3, the DNA is TGTGCCAGCAGGCAGACAGGGGGCACGGTAAACACTGAAGCTTTCTTT.

CDR3: CAWSEGDRQPQHF. CDR3 bases: TGTGCCTGGAGTGAGGGGGACAGGCAGCCCCAGCATTTT. This chain joins TRBV30 and TRBJ1-5; 8 nucleotides agree with TRBD1. In germline, CDR1 is GTSNPN, CDR2 SVGIG (reference sequence). Trimming cost V 1 base and J 7 bases; bases outside gene matches: 3. CDR3 length: 13 amino acids.

This clonotype has ten or more counts. The chain is built from TRBV9 and TRBJ2-7, with 11 bases fitting TRBD2. Germline-derived CDR1 and CDR2 are SGDLS and YYNGEE. The V gene end was trimmed by 6 bases and the J gene end by 6 bases; junction bases not matched to a gene: 11. This CDR3 spans 15 amino acids. The CDR3 protein is CASTYDSGGAGEQYF. For the CDR3, the DNA is TGTGCCAGCACCTATGATAGCGGGGGGGCCGGCGAGCAGTACTTC.

A few counts support this clonotype. The chain couples TRBV6-2 or TRBV6-3 to TRBJ1-2, with 7 bases fitting TRBD1. The CDR3 is 14 residues long. Germline loops: CDR1 MNHEY, CDR2 SVGEGT. The trim removed 2 bases at V and 4 bases at J, leaving 4 bases unmatched. CDR3 DNA sequence: TGTGCCAGCAGTTACAGAGGGGGCGTCTATGGCTACACCTTC. It yields the protein CASSYRGGVYGYTF.

This clonotype showed up just a few times. This chain uses TRBV7-9 with TRBJ2-2; TRBD1 is a possible D gene (6 bases). V shed 3 bases and J shed 1 base, with 9 bases lying between them. The CDR3 has 15 residues. Looked up from germline, CDR1 is SEHNR and CDR2 is FQNEAQ (reference sequence). CDR3 region: CASSLGQMNTGELFF. The DNA for the CDR3 is TGTGCCAGCAGCTTGGGACAAATGAACACCGGGGAGCTGTTTTTT.

The J gene is TRBJ2-5, the V gene TRBV6-1; D is possibly TRBD2 (7 bases). Germline assignment: CDR1 MNHNS and CDR2 SASEGT. CDR3 length: 15 amino acids. Trimming pared 7 bases from V and 2 bases from J, leaving 17 bases between. Here the CDR3 reads CASTQGRGGQETQYF. CDR3 nucleotide sequence: TGTGCCAGCACCCAGGGGAGGGGTGGGCAAGAGACCCAGTACTTC.